This T cell receptor (beta chain) was obtained from a study of shared clonotypes between healthy human individuals. TCRdb's table, derived via immunoSEQ multiplex PCR, lists solely in-frame clones and lacks some. The table records over 950,000 clones, 70% to 85% of them present only once. V gave up 7 bases and J gave up 8 bases; unmatched junction bases: 20. The germline V gene has CDR1 SGHRS and CDR2 YFSETQ. The CDR3 contains 17 residues. The rearrangement joins TRBV5-1 to TRBJ1-2, with 10 bases fitting TRBD1. The sample consisted of memory CD4+ T cells from PBMCs. Subset indicated: CD45RA-negative fraction. The receptor was derived from a man aged 18 to 29 in good health. Some clones in this sample may be carry-over from other donors' samples. The CDR3 bases are TGCGCCAGCGGATCTTCTGGACAGGGGGGAAGAGCGGGCGGCTACACCTTC. This gives the protein CASGSSGQGGRAGGYTF.